One and the same sample provided the 3 T cell receptor beta chains below, sequenced in a study of cytomegalovirus exposure and HLA in healthy donors. Both 60 Vbeta primers and 13 Jbeta primers went into the PCR. Libraries were prepared by immunoSEQ multiplex PCR; TCRdb keeps only in-frame clonotypes and omits some of them. The table has roughly 170,000 clones, about four fifths seen once. The specimen was PBMCs. The receptors originated from a man aged 25 to 40 in good health and CMV-seronegative.

The J gene is TRBJ2-1, the V gene TRBV4-2, with 7 bases lining up with TRBD2. Trimming removed 0 bases from V and 7 bases from J; junction bases left unmatched: 12. The CDR3 spans 17 residues. Germline V gives CDR1 LGHNA, CDR2 YNFKEQ. CDR3 loop: CASSQDLRGRSENEQFF. In DNA form, the CDR3 reads TGTGCCAGCAGCCAAGATTTGCGCGGGAGATCAGAAAATGAGCAGTTCTTC.

The V and J genes are TRBV7-9 and TRBJ1-1; weak D call: TRBD1 (5 bases). Trimming removed 0 bases at V and 7 bases at J, with 12 bases between. Germline V lookup: CDR1 SEHNR, CDR2 FQNEAQ (reference sequence). This CDR3 is built from 14 residues. The CDR3 coding sequence is TGTGCCAGCAGCTTAGCGCAGGGTAGGAATGAAGCTTTCTTT. Translated: CASSLAQGRNEAFF.

The chain recombines TRBV25-1 with TRBJ2-5; D possibly corresponds to TRBD1 (5 bases). Trimming took off 3 bases at V and 5 bases at J, with 13 bases between the two ends. Germline lookup yields CDR1 MGHDK and CDR2 SYGVNS. This CDR3 is 14 amino acids long. The CDR3 DNA is TGTGCCAGCAGTGACCAGGGCCCCGGGGAGACCCAGTACTTC. This codes for CASSDQGPGETQYF.